This T cell receptor beta chain was sequenced for a study of T cell repertoires in cytomegalovirus infection. General observations from the study: In two of eight donors, the top clonotype was HLA-C-restricted CMV-specific.

Germline loops: CDR1 SGHTA, CDR2 FQGNSA. The CDR3 consists of 14 residues. Trimming stripped 5 bases from V and 1 base from J, with 11 bases between. Ten or more counts support this clonotype. The antigen is not known. TCRdb recomputed calls from the reads with MiXCR, one row per CDR3 protein. The repertoire holds roughly 170,000 distinct CDR3 sequences, with approximately 21% as singletons. The input for sequencing was CD8+ T cells from cultured PBMCs, taken from culture after CMV antigen stimulation. The sequence derives from a human donor in good health (CMV status not recorded). Some clones in this sample may be carry-over from other donors' samples. The rearrangement joins TRBV7-2 to TRBJ2-5, with unresolved D. The CDR3 loop is CASSPPWPQETQYF. CDR3 DNA: TGTGCCAGCAGCCCCCCGTGGCCCCAAGAGACCCAGTACTTC.